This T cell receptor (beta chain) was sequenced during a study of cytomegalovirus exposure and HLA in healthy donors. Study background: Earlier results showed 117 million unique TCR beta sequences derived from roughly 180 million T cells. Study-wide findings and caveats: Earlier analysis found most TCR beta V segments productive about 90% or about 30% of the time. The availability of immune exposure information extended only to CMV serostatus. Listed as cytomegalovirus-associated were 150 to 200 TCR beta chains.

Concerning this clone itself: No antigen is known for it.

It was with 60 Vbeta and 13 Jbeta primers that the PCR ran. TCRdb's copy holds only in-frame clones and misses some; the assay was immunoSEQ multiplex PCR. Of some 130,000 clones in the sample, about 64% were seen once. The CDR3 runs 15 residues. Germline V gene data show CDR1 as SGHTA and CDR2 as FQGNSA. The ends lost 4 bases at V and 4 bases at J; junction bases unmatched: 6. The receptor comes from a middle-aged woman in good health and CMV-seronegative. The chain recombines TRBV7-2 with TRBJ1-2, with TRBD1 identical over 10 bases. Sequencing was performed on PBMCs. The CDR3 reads CASSYGQGVTYGYTF. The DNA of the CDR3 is TGTGCCAGCAGCTACGGACAGGGGGTTACCTATGGCTACACCTTC.